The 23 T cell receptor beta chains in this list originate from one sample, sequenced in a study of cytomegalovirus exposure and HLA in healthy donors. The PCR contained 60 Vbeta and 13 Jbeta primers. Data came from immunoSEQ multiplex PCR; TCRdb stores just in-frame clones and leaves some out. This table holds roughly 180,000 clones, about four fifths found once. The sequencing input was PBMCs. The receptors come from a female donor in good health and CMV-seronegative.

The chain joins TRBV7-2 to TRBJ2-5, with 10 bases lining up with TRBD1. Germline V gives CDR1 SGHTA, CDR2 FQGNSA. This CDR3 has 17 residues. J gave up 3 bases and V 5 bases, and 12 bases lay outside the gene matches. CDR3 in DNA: TGTGCCAGCAGCCGGTTACGGGACAGGGGTTTTAAAGAGACCCAGTACTTC. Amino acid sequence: CASSRLRDRGFKETQYF.

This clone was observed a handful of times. CDR3 sequence (DNA): TGTGCCAGCCGCCCCCAGCCCCTGACTACTACCACCGGGGAGCTGTTTTTT. Translated, it gives CASRPQPLTTTTGELFF. The chain employs TRBV7-7 and TRBJ2-2; D possibly corresponds to TRBD2 (5 bases). The CDR3 has 17 residues. Germline assignment: CDR1 SSHAT and CDR2 FNYEAQ (reference sequence). V lost 8 bases, J lost 4 bases, and 23 bases lay in between.

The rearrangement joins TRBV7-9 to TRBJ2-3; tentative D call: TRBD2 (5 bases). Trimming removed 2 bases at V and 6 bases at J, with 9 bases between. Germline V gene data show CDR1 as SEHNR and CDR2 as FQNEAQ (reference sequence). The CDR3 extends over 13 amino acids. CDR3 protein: CASSLNRGDTQYF. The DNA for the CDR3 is TGTGCCAGCAGCTTAAATCGAGGGGATACGCAGTATTTT.

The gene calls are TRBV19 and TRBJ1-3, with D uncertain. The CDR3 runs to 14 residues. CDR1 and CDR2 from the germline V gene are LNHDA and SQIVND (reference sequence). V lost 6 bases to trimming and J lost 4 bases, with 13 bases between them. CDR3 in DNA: TGTGCCAGTAGCCGGGGAGATACAGGAAACACCATATATTTT. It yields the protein CASSRGDTGNTIYF.

In DNA, the CDR3 is TGTGCCAGCAGGGCCTCCCGAGGGGGGGGCAATGAGCAGTTCTTC. It translates to CASRASRGGGNEQFF. V is TRBV28 and J is TRBJ2-1; D might be TRBD2 (7 bases). The CDR3 is 15 amino acids. Germline V gene lookup returns CDR1 MDHEN and CDR2 SYDVKM. The V and J ends lost 6 bases and 6 bases respectively, with 18 bases between them.

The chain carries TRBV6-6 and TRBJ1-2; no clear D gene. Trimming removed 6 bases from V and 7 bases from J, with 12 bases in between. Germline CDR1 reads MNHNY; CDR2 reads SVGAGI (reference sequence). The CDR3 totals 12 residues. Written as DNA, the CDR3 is TGTGCCAGCAGACCGGGAGGGAGTGGCTACACCTTC. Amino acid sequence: CASRPGGSGYTF.

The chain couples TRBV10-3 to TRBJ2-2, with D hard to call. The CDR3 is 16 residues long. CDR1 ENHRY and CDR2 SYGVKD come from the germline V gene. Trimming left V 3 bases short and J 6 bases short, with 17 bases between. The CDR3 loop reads CAISDGLTPGSGELFF. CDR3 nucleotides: TGTGCCATCAGTGATGGGCTAACCCCTGGTTCCGGGGAGCTGTTTTTT.

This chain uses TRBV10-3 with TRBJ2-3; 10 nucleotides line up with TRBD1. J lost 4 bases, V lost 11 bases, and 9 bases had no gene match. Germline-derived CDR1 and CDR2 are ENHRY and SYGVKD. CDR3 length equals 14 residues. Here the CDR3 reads CASSGTGAADTQYF. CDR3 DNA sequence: TGTGCCTCCAGCGGGACAGGGGCGGCAGATACGCAGTATTTT.

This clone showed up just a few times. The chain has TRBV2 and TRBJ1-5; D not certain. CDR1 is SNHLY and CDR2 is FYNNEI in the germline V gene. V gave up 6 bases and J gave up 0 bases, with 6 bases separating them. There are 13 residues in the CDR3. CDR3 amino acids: CASSEVSNQPQHF. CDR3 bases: TGTGCCAGCAGCGAGGTTAGCAATCAGCCCCAGCATTTT.

In DNA, the CDR3 is TGTGCCAGCAGTTCCCCCGGGTATTCGACCTACGAGCAGTACTTC. This encodes CASSSPGYSTYEQYF. The gene calls are TRBV28 and TRBJ2-7, with no clear D. Germline CDR1 reads MDHEN; CDR2 reads SYDVKM. V lost 4 bases, J lost 2 bases, and 15 bases lay in between. The CDR3 covers 15 residues.

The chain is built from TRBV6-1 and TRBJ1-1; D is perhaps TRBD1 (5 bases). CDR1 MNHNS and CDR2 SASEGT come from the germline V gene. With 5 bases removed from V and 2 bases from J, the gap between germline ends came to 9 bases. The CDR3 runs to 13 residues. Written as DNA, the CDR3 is TGTGCCAGCAGTATGACAGTTAACACTGAAGCTTTCTTT. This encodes CASSMTVNTEAFF.

This CDR3 reads CASSSLTGFGGANVLTF. Written as DNA, the CDR3 is TGTGCCAGCAGCTCACTGACAGGGTTCGGTGGGGCCAACGTCCTGACTTTC. The chain has TRBV7-8 and TRBJ2-6; TRBD1 aligns across 7 bases. CDR1 and CDR2 (germline): SGHVS, FQNEAQ. This CDR3 comprises 17 residues. With 4 bases clipped from V and 3 bases from J, the junction kept 9 bases outside the gene matches.

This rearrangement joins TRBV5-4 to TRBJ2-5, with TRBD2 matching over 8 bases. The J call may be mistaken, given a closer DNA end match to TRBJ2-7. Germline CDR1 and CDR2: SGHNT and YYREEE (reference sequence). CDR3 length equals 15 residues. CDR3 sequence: CASSTTGTRHYEQYF. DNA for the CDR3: TGTGCCAGCAGCACAACCGGGACTAGACACTACGAGCAGTACTTC.

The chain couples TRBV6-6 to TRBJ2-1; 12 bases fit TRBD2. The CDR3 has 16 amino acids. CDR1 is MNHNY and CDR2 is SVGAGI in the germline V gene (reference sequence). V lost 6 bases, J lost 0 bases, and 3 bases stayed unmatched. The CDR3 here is CASRGLAGSSYNEQFF. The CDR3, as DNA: TGTGCCAGCAGAGGACTAGCGGGGAGCTCCTACAATGAGCAGTTCTTC.

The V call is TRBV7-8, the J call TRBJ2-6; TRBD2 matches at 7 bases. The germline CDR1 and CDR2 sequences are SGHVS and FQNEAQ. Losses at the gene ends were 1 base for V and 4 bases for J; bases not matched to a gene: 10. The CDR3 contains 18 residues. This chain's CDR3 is CASSLVSAGVSGANVLTF. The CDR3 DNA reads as TGTGCCAGCAGCTTAGTGTCTGCGGGAGTATCAGGGGCCAACGTCCTGACTTTC.

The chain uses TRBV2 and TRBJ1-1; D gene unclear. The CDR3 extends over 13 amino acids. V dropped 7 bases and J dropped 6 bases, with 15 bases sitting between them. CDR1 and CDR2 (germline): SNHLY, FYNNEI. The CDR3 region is CASTSRPGSEAFF. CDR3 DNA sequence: TGTGCCAGCACTTCACGTCCGGGGTCTGAAGCTTTCTTT.

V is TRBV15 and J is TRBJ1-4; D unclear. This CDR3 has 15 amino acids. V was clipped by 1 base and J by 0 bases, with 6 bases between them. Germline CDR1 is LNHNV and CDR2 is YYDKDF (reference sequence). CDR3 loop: CATSRGPATNEKLFF. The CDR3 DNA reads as TGTGCCACCAGCAGAGGTCCCGCAACTAATGAAAAACTGTTTTTT.

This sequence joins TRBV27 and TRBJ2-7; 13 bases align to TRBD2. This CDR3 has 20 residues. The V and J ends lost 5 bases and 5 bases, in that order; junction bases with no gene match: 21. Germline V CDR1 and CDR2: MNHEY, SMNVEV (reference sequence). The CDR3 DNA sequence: TGTGCCAGCAGTGCCCACTTTAACCACGTTACTAGCGGGAGGGCCAACGAGCAGTACTTC. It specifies CASSAHFNHVTSGRANEQYF.

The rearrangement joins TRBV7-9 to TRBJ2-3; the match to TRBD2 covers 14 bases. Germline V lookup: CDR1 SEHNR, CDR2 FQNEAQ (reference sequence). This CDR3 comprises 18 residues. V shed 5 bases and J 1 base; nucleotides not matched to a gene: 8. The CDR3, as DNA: TGTGCCAGCAGCCCCCGACTAGCGGGAGGGCCACGCACAGATACGCAGTATTTT. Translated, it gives CASSPRLAGGPRTDTQYF.

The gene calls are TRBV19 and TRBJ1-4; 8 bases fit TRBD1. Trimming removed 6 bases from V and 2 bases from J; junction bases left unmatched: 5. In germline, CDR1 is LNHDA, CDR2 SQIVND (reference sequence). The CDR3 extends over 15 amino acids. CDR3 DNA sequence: TGTGCCAGTAGGCACCAGGGGGCTACTAATGAAAAACTGTTTTTT. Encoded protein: CASRHQGATNEKLFF. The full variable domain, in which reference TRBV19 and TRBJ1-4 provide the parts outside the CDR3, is DGGITQSPKYLFRKEGQNVTLSCEQNLNHDAMYWYRQDPGQGLRLIYYSQIVNDFQKGDIAEGYSVSREKKESFPLTVTSAQKNPTAFYLCASRHQGATNEKLFFGSGTQLSVL.

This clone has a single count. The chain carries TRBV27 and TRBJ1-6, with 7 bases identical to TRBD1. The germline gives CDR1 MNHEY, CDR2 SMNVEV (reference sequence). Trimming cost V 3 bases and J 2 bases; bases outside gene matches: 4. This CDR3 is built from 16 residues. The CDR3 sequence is CASSFRGEPYNSPLHF. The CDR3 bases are TGTGCCAGCAGTTTCAGGGGGGAACCCTATAATTCACCCCTCCACTTT.

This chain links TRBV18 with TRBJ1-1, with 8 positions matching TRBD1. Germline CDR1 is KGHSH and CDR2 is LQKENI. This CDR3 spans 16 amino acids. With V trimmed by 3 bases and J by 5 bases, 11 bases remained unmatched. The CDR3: CASSPRTGSLLTEAFF. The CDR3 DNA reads TGTGCCAGCTCACCCCGGACAGGGTCCTTGTTAACTGAAGCTTTCTTT.

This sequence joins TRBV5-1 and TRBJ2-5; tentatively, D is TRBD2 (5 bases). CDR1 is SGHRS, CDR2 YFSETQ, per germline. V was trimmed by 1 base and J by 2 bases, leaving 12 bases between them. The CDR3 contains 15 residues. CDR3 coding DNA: TGCGCCAGCAGCTTGCTTTCGAGCGGACAAGAGACCCAGTACTTC. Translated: CASSLLSSGQETQYF.